The clone carrying this T cell receptor beta chain has a handful of counts. Researchers ran the PCR with 60 Vbeta and 13 Jbeta primers. Libraries were prepared by immunoSEQ multiplex PCR; TCRdb keeps only in-frame clonotypes and omits some of them. The table records roughly 160,000 clones, approximately 80% of them present only once. The sample originates from a study of cytomegalovirus exposure and HLA in healthy donors. The J segment lost 7 bases and the V segment lost 2 bases, leaving 16 bases of the junction unmatched. Germline V CDR1 and CDR2: KGHSH, LQKENI. This CDR3 comprises 18 residues. V usage is TRBV18 and J usage is TRBJ1-4, with 7 bases aligning to TRBD1. Sequencing was done on a sample of PBMCs. The clonotype originates from a man aged 45 to 65 in good health and CMV-seropositive. The CDR3 loop is CASSPNDAMRGRLEKLFF. The CDR3 DNA reads TGTGCCAGCTCACCAAACGATGCGATGAGGGGGCGGCTTGAAAAACTGTTTTTT.